This T cell receptor beta chain was identified during a study of blood T cells in healthy people across ages. Overall study findings and caveats: Among T cells, TCR beta diversity per million cells dropped roughly linearly as age rose.

Comment on this clonotype: Its antigen is as yet unknown.

Germline V gene data show CDR1 as SGHRS and CDR2 as YFSETQ. The CDR3 loop spans 13 amino acids. A sample-barcoded 5' primer and a J-beta primer mix were used in a second PCR of about 7 to 12 cycles. Per-sample output comprised a minimum of 3 million paired-end reads containing CDR3. In TCRdb, the 5' RACE reads were re-called with MiXCR into one record per CDR3 protein. Of 1.5 million to 2 million distinct CDR3 sequences in the sample, roughly 50% were seen once. This clonotype was obtained from a woman in her 40s in good health. The J gene is TRBJ2-5, the V gene TRBV5-1, with D possibly being TRBD1 (6 bases). The J call may be in error: the DNA end matches TRBJ2-7 better. Sequencing input: blood. The CDR3, as DNA: TGCGCCAGCAGCTTGGTACAGGGACCCGAGCAGTACTTC. Residues: CASSLVQGPEQYF.